The sample holds one count of the clone carrying this T cell receptor beta chain. Its specificity is not known. Sequencing was performed with immunoSEQ multiplex PCR; in TCRdb, only in-frame clones are kept and a portion is missing. This sample has over 85,000 clones, with less than 95% found just once. The CDR3 contains 15 residues. Losses at the gene ends were 7 bases for V and 7 bases for J; bases not matched to a gene: 7. CDR1 and CDR2 (germline): LNHDA, SQIVND (reference sequence). The data stem from a study of OX40 agonist ivuxolimab in advanced cancers. About the research overall: The drug used for patients, ivuxolimab, was an agonistic anti-OX40 (CD134) antibody. A male proportion of under 90% was recorded, with mean age about 54 years and range roughly 23 to 90. Patients with prior anti-PD-1, anti-PD-L1 or anti-CTLA-4 therapy were eligible; about 41% had some.

The study, taken as a whole, reports: More expanded clones were seen, on average, in CD8+ T cells than in CD4+.

The receptor comes from an adult with an advanced solid tumor such as melanoma, head and neck, liver or kidney cancer. This sequence joins TRBV19 and TRBJ2-3; 14 bases map to TRBD2. The source was CD4+ or CD8+ T cells sorted from blood, collected in a trial of the OX40 agonist ivuxolimab. The CDR3 spells CASTGLAGGRYTQYF. CDR3 DNA sequence: TGTGCCAGTACCGGACTAGCGGGAGGTCGTTATACGCAGTATTTT.